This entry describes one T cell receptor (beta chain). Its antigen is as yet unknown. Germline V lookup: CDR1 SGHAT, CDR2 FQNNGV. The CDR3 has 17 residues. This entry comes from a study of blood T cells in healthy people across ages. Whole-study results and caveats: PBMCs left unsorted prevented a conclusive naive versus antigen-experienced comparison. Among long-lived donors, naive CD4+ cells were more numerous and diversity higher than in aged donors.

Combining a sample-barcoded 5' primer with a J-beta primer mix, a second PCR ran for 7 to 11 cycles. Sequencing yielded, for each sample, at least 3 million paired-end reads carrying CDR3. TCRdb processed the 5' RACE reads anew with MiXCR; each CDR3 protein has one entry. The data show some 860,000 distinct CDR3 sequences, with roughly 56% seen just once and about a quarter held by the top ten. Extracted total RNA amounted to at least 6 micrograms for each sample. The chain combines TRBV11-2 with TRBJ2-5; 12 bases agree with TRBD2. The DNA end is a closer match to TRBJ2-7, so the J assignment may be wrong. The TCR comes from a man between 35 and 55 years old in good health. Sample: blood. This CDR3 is CASSLDTSGRWTYEQYF. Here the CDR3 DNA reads TGTGCCAGCAGCTTAGATACTAGCGGGAGGTGGACGTACGAGCAGTACTTC.